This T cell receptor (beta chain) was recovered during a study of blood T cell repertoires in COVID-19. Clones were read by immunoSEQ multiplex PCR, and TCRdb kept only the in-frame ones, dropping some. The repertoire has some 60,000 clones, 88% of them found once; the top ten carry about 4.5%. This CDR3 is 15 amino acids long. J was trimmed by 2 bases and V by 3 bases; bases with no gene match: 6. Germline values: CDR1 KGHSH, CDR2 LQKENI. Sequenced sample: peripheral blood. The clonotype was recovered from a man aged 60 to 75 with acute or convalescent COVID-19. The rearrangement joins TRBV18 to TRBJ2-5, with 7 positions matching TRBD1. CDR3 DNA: TGTGCCAGCTCACCCTCGACAGGGTGGCAAGAGACCCAGTACTTC. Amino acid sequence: CASSPSTGWQETQYF. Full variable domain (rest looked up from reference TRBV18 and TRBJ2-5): NAGVMQNPRHLVRRRGQEARLRCSPMKGHSHVYWYRQLPEEGLKFMVYLQKENIIDESGMPKERFSAEFPKEGPSILRIQQVVRGDSAAYFCASSPSTGWQETQYFGPGTRLLVL.